Sequencing of this T cell receptor (beta chain) was carried out in a study of early stage breast cancer tumors. Only in-frame clones appear in the TCRdb table, and some are missing; sequencing was by immunoSEQ multiplex PCR. The sample lists about 11,000 clones, about two thirds occurring once. The V gene's germline CDR1 is SNHLY and CDR2 FYNNEI. The CDR3 runs to 18 residues. The V and J ends lost 3 bases and 6 bases respectively, with 24 bases between them. What was sequenced was breast tumor tissue. The chain combines TRBV2 with TRBJ2-1; D is perhaps TRBD1 or TRBD2 (6 bases each). This receptor was taken from a person aged 40 to 49 with breast cancer. For the CDR3, the DNA is TGTGCCAGCAGTGAGGAGGGGGTAACCCTGACTAGAAGCAATGAGCAGTTCTTC. Amino acid sequence: CASSEEGVTLTRSNEQFF.